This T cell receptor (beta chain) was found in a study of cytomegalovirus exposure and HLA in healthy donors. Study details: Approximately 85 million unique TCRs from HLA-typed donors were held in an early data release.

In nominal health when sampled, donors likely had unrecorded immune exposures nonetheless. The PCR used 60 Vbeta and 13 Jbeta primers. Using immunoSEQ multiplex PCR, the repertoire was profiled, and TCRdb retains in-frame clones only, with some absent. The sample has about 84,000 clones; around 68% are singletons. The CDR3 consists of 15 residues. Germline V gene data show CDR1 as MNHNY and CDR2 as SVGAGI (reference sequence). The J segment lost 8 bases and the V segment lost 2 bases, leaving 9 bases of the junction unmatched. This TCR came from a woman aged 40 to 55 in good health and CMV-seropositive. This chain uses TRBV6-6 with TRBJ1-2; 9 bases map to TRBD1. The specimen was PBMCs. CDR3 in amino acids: CASSYETGGGGGYTF. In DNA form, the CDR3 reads TGTGCCAGCAGTTACGAGACAGGGGGTGGAGGAGGCTACACCTTC.